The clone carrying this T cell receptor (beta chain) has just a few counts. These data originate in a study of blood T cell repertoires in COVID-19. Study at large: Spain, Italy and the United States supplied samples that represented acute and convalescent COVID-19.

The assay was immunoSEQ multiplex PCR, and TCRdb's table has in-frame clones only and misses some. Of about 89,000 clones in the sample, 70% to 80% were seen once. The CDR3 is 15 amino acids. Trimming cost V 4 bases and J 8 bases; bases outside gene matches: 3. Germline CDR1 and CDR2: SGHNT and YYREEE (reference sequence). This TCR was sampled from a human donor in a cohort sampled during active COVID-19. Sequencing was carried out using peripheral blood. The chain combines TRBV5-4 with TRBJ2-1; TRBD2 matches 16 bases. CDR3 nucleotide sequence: TGTGCCAGCAGCACCGGGACTAGCGGGAGGGATGAGCAGTTCTTC. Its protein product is CASSTGTSGRDEQFF.